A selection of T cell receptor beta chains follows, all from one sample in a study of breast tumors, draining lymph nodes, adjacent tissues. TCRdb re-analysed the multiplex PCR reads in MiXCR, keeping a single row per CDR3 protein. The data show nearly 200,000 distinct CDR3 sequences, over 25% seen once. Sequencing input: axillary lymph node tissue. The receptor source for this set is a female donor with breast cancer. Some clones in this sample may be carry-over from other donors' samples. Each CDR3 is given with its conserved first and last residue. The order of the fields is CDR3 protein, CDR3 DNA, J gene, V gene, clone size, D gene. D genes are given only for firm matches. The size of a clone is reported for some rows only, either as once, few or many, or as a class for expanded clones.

CASSTGLTQETQYF TGCGCCAGCAGCACGGGACTGACCCAAGAGACCCAGTACTTC TRBJ2-5 TRBV5-1 many -
CASSPTRGLAGENTGELFF TGTGCCAGCAGTCCAACCCGGGGACTAGCGGGAGAAAACACCGGGGAGCTGTTTTTT TRBJ2-2 TRBV12-3/TRBV12-4 many TRBD2
CASSEAQQASYEQYF TGTGCCAGCAGTGAAGCGCAACAGGCTAGCTACGAGCAGTACTTC TRBJ2-7 TRBV2 many -
CASSQQGDGYTF TGTGCCAGCAGCCAACAGGGAGATGGCTACACCTTC TRBJ1-2 TRBV16 many -
CASSQDQFTIEPQHF TGCGCCAGCAGCCAAGATCAGTTTACGATAGAGCCCCAGCATTTT TRBJ1-5 TRBV4-1 few -
CASSIGAGVYEQYF TGTGCCAGTAGTATAGGGGCGGGAGTCTACGAGCAGTACTTC TRBJ2-7 TRBV19 many TRBD2
CANSQSGVRMNGYTF TGTGCCAACTCACAATCCGGGGTAAGGATGAATGGCTACACCTTC TRBJ1-2 TRBV18 - -
CASSPSVGPEGNIQYF TGTGCCAGCAGCCCGTCGGTGGGGCCCGAAGGGAACATTCAGTACTTC TRBJ2-4 TRBV11-2 many -
CANSGTEDTEAFF TGTGCCAACTCCGGGACCGAGGACACTGAAGCTTTCTTT TRBJ1-1 TRBV10-3 - -
CASSYNLRVEKLFF TGTGCCAGCAGTTACAACCTCAGAGTGGAAAAACTGTTTTTT TRBJ1-4 TRBV6-5 many -
CASSLDRGPTEAFF TGCGCCAGCAGCTTAGACAGGGGGCCCACTGAAGCTTTCTTT TRBJ1-1 TRBV5-1 few TRBD1
CASRKTGLGGELFF TGTGCCAGCAGGAAAACAGGGTTGGGGGGGGAGCTGTTTTTT TRBJ2-2 TRBV2 many -
CASNLAGGGYTF TGTGCCAGCAACTTAGCGGGGGGGGGCTACACCTTC TRBJ1-2 TRBV5-5 many -
CASRASDGGSNQPQHF TGTGCCAGCAGAGCCTCCGACGGGGGAAGCAATCAGCCCCAGCATTTT TRBJ1-5 TRBV2 - -
CSAPELNQPQHF TGCAGTGCCCCCGAGTTGAATCAGCCCCAGCATTTT TRBJ1-5 TRBV20-1 - -
CSAIRGDTQYF TGCAGTGCTATACGGGGGGATACGCAGTATTTT TRBJ2-3 TRBV20-1 - -
CSGLAGSGGPLWEPQHF TGCAGTGGACTAGCGGGTTCAGGGGGCCCCCTATGGGAGCCCCAGCATTTT TRBJ1-5 TRBV20-1 - TRBD1
CSAPSAGNINTEAFF TGCAGTGCCCCATCTGCGGGGAACATCAACACTGAAGCTTTCTTT TRBJ1-1 TRBV20-1 few -
CASSPGLSAQHF TGTGCCAGCAGCCCTGGGCTTTCGGCCCAGCATTTT TRBJ1-5 TRBV5-5 - -
CSARGGDQPQYF TGCAGTGCTAGGGGAGGTGATCAGCCCCAGTACTTC TRBJ2-5 TRBV20-1 - -
CASSLVSRGNSPLHF TGTGCCAGCAGCTTAGTGAGTCGGGGTAATTCACCCCTCCACTTT TRBJ1-6 TRBV7-8 many -
CASSSATGTLSGSGNTIYF TGCGCCAGCAGCTCGGCCACAGGGACCCTTTCAGGCTCTGGAAACACCATATATTTT TRBJ1-3 TRBV5-1 - -
CSARQGSYNSPLHF TGCAGTGCTCGACAGGGCTCCTATAATTCACCCCTCCACTTT TRBJ1-6 TRBV20-1 many TRBD1
CASSSGRRETQYF TGTGCCAGCAGCTCCGGGCGGCGGGAGACCCAGTACTTC TRBJ2-5 TRBV7-6 many -
CASSPSGRAVTGELFF TGTGCCAGCAGCCCGAGCGGGAGGGCCGTCACCGGGGAGCTGTTTTTT TRBJ2-2 TRBV7-8 many TRBD2
CASSQKIGNTQYF TGTGCCAGCAGCCAAAAGATAGGAAATACGCAGTATTTT TRBJ2-3 TRBV7-9 many -
CATSPGARGVFYGQYF TGCGCCACCAGCCCTGGGGCCAGGGGGGTTTTCTACGGGCAGTACTTC TRBJ2-7 TRBV5-1 - -
CSARGGGYYYEQYF TGCAGTGCTAGAGGGGGGGGATACTACTACGAGCAGTACTTC TRBJ2-7 TRBV20-1 many TRBD2
CSDQVGTGGKNGPQHF TGCAGTGACCAAGTGGGGACAGGGGGCAAGAATGGGCCCCAGCATTTT TRBJ1-5 TRBV20-1 - TRBD1
CASSLGVSRVSYEQYF TGTGCCAGCAGCTTAGGAGTCTCGCGGGTTTCCTACGAGCAGTACTTC TRBJ2-7 TRBV13 many -
CASRDETGGAYGYTF TGTGCCAGCAGGGATGAGACAGGGGGCGCCTATGGCTACACCTTC TRBJ1-2 TRBV12-3/TRBV12-4 few TRBD1
CASQWGNQPQHF TGTGCCAGCCAGTGGGGCAATCAGCCCCAGCATTTT TRBJ1-5 TRBV28 few -
CSLGASGPTGELFF TGCTCCCTCGGGGCTAGCGGCCCCACCGGGGAGCTGTTTTTT TRBJ2-2 TRBV20-1 many TRBD2
CASRAMEVKNIQYF TGTGCCAGCAGAGCCATGGAAGTAAAAAACATTCAGTACTTC TRBJ2-4 TRBV7-2 - -
CASSRTGGVNQPQHF TGTGCCAGCAGTCGGACAGGGGGCGTCAATCAGCCCCAGCATTTT TRBJ1-5 TRBV6-5 many TRBD1
CASSVGGASTDTQYF TGTGCCAGCAGCGTTGGGGGGGCCTCTACAGATACGCAGTATTTT TRBJ2-3 TRBV9 many -
CSARRGGSYHEQYF TGCAGTGCTAGGAGGGGCGGGAGCTACCACGAGCAGTACTTC TRBJ2-7 TRBV20-1 many TRBD2
CASSVGGGFSGANVLTF TGTGCCAGCAGTGTAGGGGGGGGCTTCTCTGGGGCCAACGTCCTGACTTTC TRBJ2-6 TRBV2 - -
CSVEGKRRQETQYF TGCAGCGTTGAAGGTAAGAGACGGCAAGAGACCCAGTACTTC TRBJ2-5 TRBV29-1 - -
CSARDRGFYEQPQHF TGCAGTGCTAGAGATCGAGGATTCTACGAGCAGCCCCAGCATTTT TRBJ1-5 TRBV20-1 - -
CASSFRVAGGGSYEQYF TGTGCCAGCAGTTTTCGAGTAGCGGGAGGGGGTTCCTACGAGCAGTACTTC TRBJ2-7 TRBV27 - TRBD2
CSAGRLLQRGYTF TGCAGTGCCGGCCGGTTACTTCAACGAGGCTACACCTTC TRBJ1-2 TRBV20-1 many -
CASSSGDSTDTQYF TGCGCCAGCAGCTCGGGGGACAGCACAGATACGCAGTATTTT TRBJ2-3 TRBV5-1 many -
CASSLGSMGSNVLTF TGCGCCAGCAGCTTGGGGTCCATGGGGTCCAACGTCCTGACTTTC TRBJ2-6 TRBV7-9 - -
CAIAVPGVPEQYF TGTGCCATCGCAGTGCCAGGGGTCCCCGAGCAGTACTTC TRBJ2-7 TRBV10-3 many -
CASRTPPGGPGANVLTF TGTGCCAGTAGGACTCCTCCGGGAGGGCCAGGGGCCAACGTCCTGACTTTC TRBJ2-6 TRBV19 many TRBD2
CASSLLRDRIRVIYEQYF TGCGCCAGCAGCCTACTTCGGGACAGGATTAGAGTGATCTACGAGCAGTACTTC TRBJ2-7 TRBV5-1 many TRBD1
CSAPVDRAGGPIGEQFF TGCAGTGCCCCCGTGGACCGAGCGGGAGGGCCCATCGGTGAGCAGTTCTTC TRBJ2-1 TRBV20-1 - TRBD2
CASSYEGTAEAFF TGTGCCAGCAGTTACGAGGGTACGGCTGAAGCTTTCTTT TRBJ1-1 TRBV6-5 many -
CASSEGRQGTNSPLHF TGTGCCAGCAGTGAAGGGAGACAGGGTACAAATTCACCCCTCCACTTT TRBJ1-6 TRBV2 - TRBD1
CASSPFAQSYEQYF TGTGCCAGCAGCCCTTTTGCACAATCCTACGAGCAGTACTTC TRBJ2-7 TRBV7-2 - -
CASSVQGATNEKLFF TGCGCCAGCAGCGTACAGGGGGCGACTAATGAAAAACTGTTTTTT TRBJ1-4 TRBV5-1 many TRBD1
CASSSQGFSGYTF TGCGCCAGCAGCTCACAGGGGTTCTCTGGCTACACCTTC TRBJ1-2 TRBV5-1 many TRBD1
CASSQLAGANTGELFF TGTGCCAGCAGCCAACTAGCGGGGGCGAACACCGGGGAGCTGTTTTTT TRBJ2-2 TRBV3-1 many TRBD2
CASSLVGFDEKLFF TGTGCCAGCAGCTTAGTGGGTTTTGATGAAAAACTGTTTTTT TRBJ1-4 TRBV7-8 many -
CASSSMGSYNEQFF TGTGCCAGCAGCTCTATGGGCTCCTACAATGAGCAGTTCTTC TRBJ2-1 TRBV5-6 many -